Described below is a single TCR beta chain sequence and its context. Its antigen is still unknown. PCR involved 60 Vbeta and 13 Jbeta primers. Repertoires were generated with immunoSEQ multiplex PCR, while TCRdb's copy carries only in-frame clones and drops some. The sample carries around 190,000 clones, around 86% recorded once. The data are from a study of cytomegalovirus exposure and HLA in healthy donors. General study findings and limits: In a later analysis, productive TCRs from donors in an Asian-associated ancestry cluster reportedly carried fewer N-insertions than the cohort mean. An observed cluster of highly shared sequence variants was recorded as a likely sequencing artifact. Later on, a genetic analysis was performed. It linked a missense variant in DCLRE1C with V- and J-gene trimming of TCR beta.

The sample comprised PBMCs. This sequence was found in a woman in her late teens or twenties in good health and CMV-seronegative.

The CDR3 region has the DNA TGTGCCAGCAGCCGCACCGGGACTGGAGTTAGAGAGCAGTACTTC. Protein product: CASSRTGTGVREQYF. The rearrangement joins TRBV4-2 to TRBJ2-7; maybe TRBD2 (6 bases). The CDR3 totals 15 residues. Germline V gene data show CDR1 as LGHNA and CDR2 as YNFKEQ. V lost 4 bases to trimming and J lost 7 bases, with 20 bases between them.